This TCR beta chain was recovered during a study of lymphopenia after photon versus proton radiotherapy. General observations from the study: Only patients who died were analyzed for survival; proton advantage is unproven. Post-nadir TCR diversity decline inversely tracked overall survival among those who died. Photon-treated patients lost naive T cells and TCR diversity; proton-treated stayed stable. After the lymphocyte nadir, photon-treated repertoires showed oligoclonal expansion, especially of CD8+ Temra cells.

Note on this clone: Its target is unknown.

Only in-frame clones appear in the TCRdb table, and some are missing; sequencing was by immunoSEQ multiplex PCR. The repertoire holds approximately 65,000 clones, with over 80% as singletons. CDR1 SGHTA and CDR2 FQGNSA come from the germline V gene. Trimming stripped 2 bases from V and 4 bases from J, with 7 bases between. The CDR3 sequence is 13 residues long. Specimen: peripheral blood, collected from a patient treated with proton-based radiotherapy. V usage is TRBV7-2 and J usage is TRBJ2-3; D call uncertain. The receptor was derived from a man older than 75 with esophageal cancer. Here the CDR3 DNA reads TGTGCCAGCAGCTTAAGACATTCAGATACGCAGTATTTT. The encoded protein is CASSLRHSDTQYF.